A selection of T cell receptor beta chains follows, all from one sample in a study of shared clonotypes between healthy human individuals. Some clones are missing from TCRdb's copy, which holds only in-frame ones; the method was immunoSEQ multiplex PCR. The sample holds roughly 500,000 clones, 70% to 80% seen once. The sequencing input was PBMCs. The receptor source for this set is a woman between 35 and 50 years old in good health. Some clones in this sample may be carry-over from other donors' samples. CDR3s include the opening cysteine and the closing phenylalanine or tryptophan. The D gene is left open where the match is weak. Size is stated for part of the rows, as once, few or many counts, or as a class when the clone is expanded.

CASSLNRLETQYF TGTGCCAGCAGCTTAAATAGGTTGGAGACCCAGTACTTC TRBV7-2 NA TRBJ2-5 many
CASTRQGYEQYF TGTGCCAGCACCCGACAGGGCTACGAGCAGTACTTC TRBV7-8 TRBD1 TRBJ2-7 NA
CASSLSGRRSGEQYF TGTGCCAGCAGCTTATCGGGGCGCCGGTCTGGGGAGCAGTACTTC TRBV7-2 NA TRBJ2-7 NA
CASSVAGTGPNEQFF TGTGCCAGCAGTGTCGCCGGGACAGGGCCCAATGAGCAGTTCTTC TRBV6-4 TRBD1 TRBJ2-1 NA
CASSVDYGRAYEQYF TGTGCCAGCAGCGTAGATTACGGGAGGGCGTACGAGCAGTACTTC TRBV9 TRBD2 TRBJ2-7 once
CASSPSYSSYNEQFF TGTGCCAGCAGCCCCTCCTACAGCTCCTACAATGAGCAGTTCTTC TRBV11-3 NA TRBJ2-1 NA
CASSRHRGRTEAFF TGCGCCAGCAGCCGACACCGGGGGCGAACTGAAGCTTTCTTT TRBV5-1 NA TRBJ1-1 NA
CASSSPRQGYHQPQHF TGTGCCAGCAGTTCACCGAGACAGGGATACCATCAGCCCCAGCATTTT TRBV28 TRBD1 TRBJ1-5 NA
CAWNQETEAFF TGTGCCTGGAATCAGGAGACTGAAGCTTTCTTT TRBV30 NA TRBJ1-1 NA
CASNILWGDPSGILPIQDGTQYF TGTGCCAGCAACATCCTGTGGGGGGATCCTAGCGGGATCCTTCCTATTCAAGACGGGACCCAGTACTTC TRBV28 TRBD2 TRBJ2-5 NA
CASSQAPGTSTSDTQYF TGTGCCAGCAGCCAGGCCCCCGGGACTAGCACCTCAGATACGCAGTATTTT TRBV4-2 TRBD2 TRBJ2-3 NA
CASSQGRVANRPAYEQYF TGCGCCAGCAGCCAAGGGAGGGTCGCGAACCGACCAGCCTACGAGCAGTACTTC TRBV5-1 TRBD2 TRBJ2-7 NA
CASSLVGDQPQHF TGTGCCAGCAGCTTAGTAGGCGATCAGCCCCAGCATTTT TRBV7-8 NA TRBJ1-5 NA
CASSEWAGSGGELFF TGTGCCAGCAGTGAATGGGCTGGGTCCGGCGGGGAGCTGTTTTTT TRBV6-1 NA TRBJ2-2 NA
CASSPPTGDTEAFF TGTGCCAGCTCACCGCCTACAGGGGACACTGAAGCTTTCTTT TRBV18 TRBD1 TRBJ1-1 few
CASSRGTSGSTGELFF TGTGCCAGCAGCAGAGGGACTAGCGGGAGCACCGGGGAGCTGTTTTTT TRBV7-9 TRBD2 TRBJ2-2 NA
CASSLYGVRNTEAFF TGCGCCAGCAGCTTGTACGGAGTAAGAAACACTGAAGCTTTCTTT TRBV5-1 NA TRBJ1-1 once
CASSLVRASGKTEQFF TGTGCCAGCAGTTTAGTCCGGGCTAGCGGGAAGACTGAGCAGTTCTTC TRBV28 TRBD2 TRBJ2-1 NA
CASRTDREAYEQYF TGTGCCAGCAGAACGGACAGAGAAGCCTACGAGCAGTACTTC TRBV6-5 NA TRBJ2-7 NA
CASSPDGQPNQPQHF TGCGCCAGCAGCCCAGACGGACAGCCAAATCAGCCCCAGCATTTT TRBV5-1 NA TRBJ1-5 NA
CASSQEASAYNEQFF TGCGCCAGCAGCCAAGAGGCTAGCGCCTACAATGAGCAGTTCTTC TRBV4-1 NA TRBJ2-1 NA
CANGLGTGTNTGELFF TGTGCCAACGGACTGGGGACAGGGACAAACACCGGGGAGCTGTTTTTT TRBV2 TRBD1 TRBJ2-2 NA
CASSPLGVGPEYEQYF TGTGCCAGTAGTCCCCTGGGGGTGGGTCCGGAATACGAGCAGTACTTC TRBV19 NA TRBJ2-7 NA
CASSLGDDYEQYF TGTGCCAGCAGCTTGGGGGACGACTACGAGCAGTACTTC TRBV5-8 NA TRBJ2-7 NA
CASSLTVAGGADTQYF TGTGCCAGCAGCTTAACGGTGGCGGGAGGTGCAGATACGCAGTATTTT TRBV7-3 TRBD2 TRBJ2-3 NA
CASSLWSTGGAGETQYF TGTGCCAGCAGCTTATGGAGTACAGGGGGCGCGGGAGAGACCCAGTACTTC TRBV11-2 TRBD1 TRBJ2-5 NA